The 2 T cell receptor beta chains reported below all come from one sample, sequenced in a study of T cells in Graves' hyperthyroidism and ophthalmopathy (dated by TCRdb to between 2019 and 2020). Library preparation was by multiplex PCR. Data came from an Illumina HiSeq 2000. TCR beta CDR3 regions were amplified from RNA transcripts. For the first round of RT-PCR on the TCR CDR3, the HTBI primer set was used together with the Qiagen OneStep RT-PCR kit. TCRdb trimmed public reads at Q25 via fastp, called clones via MiXCR and kept in-frame beta chains. Entries are consolidated by CDR3 protein sequence, retaining the most common genes and DNA. Across this sample there are about 740,000 distinct CDR3 sequences, with around 13% seen only once. The ten largest clones take up approximately 10% of the sample. The specimen was blood. These receptors all come from a woman aged 18-29 years with Graves' hyperthyroidism.

In its sample, this clonotype was seen many times. The CDR3 DNA reads TGCAGCGTTAGAAAGGACGCCGGGGATACGCAGTATTTT. This codes for CSVRKDAGDTQYF. J is TRBJ2-3 and V is TRBV29-1; D is uncertain. This CDR3 comprises 13 residues. Germline V gene sequence: CDR1 SQVTM, CDR2 ANQGSEA. V lost 5 bases to trimming and J lost 6 bases, with 15 bases between them.

This clonotype has a single count. This sequence joins TRBV19 and TRBJ1-3; no reliable D call. V was clipped by 10 bases and J by 3 bases, with 7 bases between them. The CDR3 consists of 11 residues. Germline values: CDR1 LNHDA, CDR2 SQIVND (reference sequence). Here the CDR3 DNA reads TGTGCCACGGAGCTTGGAAACACCATATATTTT. Translation gives CATELGNTIYF.